This entry concerns a single T cell receptor beta chain. Recovery among Cohort 3 donors was established by two negative PCRs, clearance, or symptom resolution. Assay used: immunoSEQ multiplex PCR; TCRdb lists only in-frame clones, some missing. The table shows about 250,000 clones, with about 87% occurring only once. These data originate in a study of blood T cell repertoires in COVID-19. V trimming: 4 bases; J trimming: 0 bases; junction bases outside the gene matches: 7. Germline CDR1 is MNHEY and CDR2 is SVGAGI. This CDR3 is 16 amino acids long. This sequence was found in a woman aged 50 to 65 who had recovered from COVID-19. The chain is built from TRBV6-5 and TRBJ1-1, with 8 positions matching TRBD1. The sequencing sample was made of PBMCs or T cells enriched from blood (not recorded which). The CDR3 DNA follows: TGTGCCAGCAGTTCGGTACAGGGGGGGATGAACACTGAAGCTTTCTTT. Its translation: CASSSVQGGMNTEAFF.